This is a list of T cell receptor beta chains from one sample in a study of low-dose radiotherapy and immunotherapy resistance in tumors. TCRdb re-derived calls from the reads in MiXCR, one entry per CDR3 protein. Of fewer than 90,000 distinct CDR3 sequences listed, about a third are singletons. The specimen comprised PBMCs, sampled before treatment. These receptors came from a female donor with ovarian cancer. CDR3s include the opening cysteine and the closing phenylalanine or tryptophan. D genes are given only for firm matches. Rows may omit the clone size; those that give it use once, few, many or a size class.

>TRBJ2-1|many|TRBV20-1|.
TGCAGTGCTAGGCGGGATCTGAGGAATGAGCAGTTCTTC
CSARRDLRNEQFF
>TRBJ2-7|few|TRBV13|.
TGTGCCAGCAGCGGAGGATACGAGCAGTACTTC
CASSGGYEQYF
>TRBJ1-5|.|TRBV6-1|.
TGTGCCAGCAGTGAATTTCGGGGGGATCAGCCCCAGCATTTT
CASSEFRGDQPQHF
>TRBJ2-4|many|TRBV6-2/TRBV6-3|.
TGTGCCAGCAGTTACACAATGGACGGGGACAAAAACATTCAGTACTTC
CASSYTMDGDKNIQYF
>TRBJ1-2|few|TRBV2|.
TGTGCCAGCAGTGAAATTAGACCGAAGGCGAACTATGGCTACACCTTC
CASSEIRPKANYGYTF
>TRBJ1-1|many|TRBV13|.
TGTGCCAGCGGGCACAGGGTCGGTGAAGCTTTCTTT
CASGHRVGEAFF
>TRBJ1-4|.|TRBV15|TRBD1
TGTGCCACCAGCAGAGGACGACTCGACAGGGGAGAAAAACTGTTTTTT
CATSRGRLDRGEKLFF
>TRBJ1-5|many|TRBV9|TRBD1
TGTGCCAGCAGCTCAGGGGGGAGAGGCAATCAGCCCCAGCATTTT
CASSSGGRGNQPQHF
>TRBJ1-6|many|TRBV6-2/TRBV6-3|.
TGTGCCAGCAGTTCTTCTCAGTCCCCTGGGTCCCTCCACTTT
CASSSSQSPGSLHF
>TRBJ2-1|many|TRBV6-6|.
TGTGCCAGCAGCTCCTCGGGGGTGGGTGAGCAGTTCTTC
CASSSSGVGEQFF
>TRBJ1-5|many|TRBV20-1|TRBD1
TGCAGTGCCCACCGCGGCGAACAGGGGGCGGTTCAGCCCCAGCATTTT
CSAHRGEQGAVQPQHF
>TRBJ2-2|many|TRBV6-2/TRBV6-3|TRBD2
TGTGCCAGCAGTGAAAGGACTAGCGGCCTAGCGAACACCGGGGAGCTGTTTTTT
CASSERTSGLANTGELFF
>TRBJ2-1|.|TRBV5-3|.
TGTGCCAGCAGCCATCCCCTTGGGGGGAGCTCCTACAATGAGCAGTTCTTC
CASSHPLGGSSYNEQFF
>TRBJ2-7|many|TRBV7-2|TRBD2
TGTGCCAGCAGCCCTCGCGCGGGGGCCTACGAGCAGTACTTC
CASSPRAGAYEQYF
>TRBJ2-6|many|TRBV3-1|.
TGTGCCAGCAGCCAGGGGGCTGGGGCCAACGTCCTGACTTTC
CASSQGAGANVLTF
>TRBJ2-2|many|TRBV5-6|TRBD2
TGTGCCAGCAGCTTCGGGTGGACTAGCGGGAGACTTTACACCGGGGAGCTGTTTTTT
CASSFGWTSGRLYTGELFF
>TRBJ2-5|many|TRBV5-1|.
TGCGCCAGCAGCTTGCCGGTGCAAGAGACCCAGTACTTC
CASSLPVQETQYF
>TRBJ2-6|.|TRBV5-1|.
TGCGCCAGCAGCTTTAATTTAGGCGGCTACAACGTCCTGACTTTC
CASSFNLGGYNVLTF
>TRBJ2-7|many|TRBV21-1|.
TGTGCCAGCAGCAAGGAACTAGCGGTCGAGCAGTACTTC
CASSKELAVEQYF
>TRBJ1-3|many|TRBV6-5|TRBD1
TGTGCCAGCAAAGGACAGGGCGAGGGAAACACCATATATTTT
CASKGQGEGNTIYF
>TRBJ2-1|many|TRBV5-5|.
TGTGCCAGCAGCTTGGGTGGGGTGGTGAATGAGCAGTTCTTC
CASSLGGVVNEQFF
>TRBJ2-7|many|TRBV5-1|TRBD1
TGCGCCAGCAGCCCGACGGGACAGGGGAAAAGCGAGCAGTACTTC
CASSPTGQGKSEQYF
>TRBJ1-4|few|TRBV7-9|TRBD1
TGTGCCAGCACCCTTTCCCACAGGGGGCCTGCAACTAATGAAAAACTGTTTTTT
CASTLSHRGPATNEKLFF
>TRBJ2-1|many|TRBV4-1|.
TGCGCCAGCAGCCAGCCCCTAGGGAACAATGAGCAGTTCTTC
CASSQPLGNNEQFF
>TRBJ2-3|many|TRBV24-1|.
TGTGCCACCAGTGATTTGCCCGGGACGAAGAGCACAGATACGCAGTATTTT
CATSDLPGTKSTDTQYF
>TRBJ2-7|many|TRBV28|TRBD1
TGTGCCCTGGGGGACAGTCAATACGAGCAGTACTTC
CALGDSQYEQYF
>TRBJ2-3|many|TRBV2|.
TGTGCCAGCAGTGAAGCGCAAGGGACGGCTCTGTTTAACACAGATACGCAGTATTTT
CASSEAQGTALFNTDTQYF
>TRBJ2-2|many|TRBV6-2/TRBV6-3|TRBD1
TGTGCCAGCGGTCGACAGGGGTCCGGGGAGCTGTTTTTT
CASGRQGSGELFF
>TRBJ1-1|.|TRBV5-1|.
TGCGCCAGCAGCCTGGACAGCCAGTCTGACACTGAAGCTTTCTTT
CASSLDSQSDTEAFF
>TRBJ2-1|many|TRBV5-1|TRBD2
TGCGCCAGCAGCTCTAGCGGGGGGGCCTATGAGCAGTTCTTC
CASSSSGGAYEQFF
>TRBJ2-7|.|TRBV29-1|TRBD1
TGCAGCTCTATTGCTCGGACAGGGGTTATCTACGAGCAGTACTTC
CSSIARTGVIYEQYF
>TRBJ2-2|many|TRBV28|.
TGTGCCAGCGCCCCCCGAGGGAAGGACACCGGGGAGCTGTTTTTT
CASAPRGKDTGELFF
>TRBJ2-7|many|TRBV29-1|TRBD1
TGCAGCGGCCAGACAGGGTTCTACGAGCAGTACTTC
CSGQTGFYEQYF
>TRBJ1-5|many|TRBV20-1|.
TGCAGTGCTACGCAGGGCAATCAGCCCCAGCATTTT
CSATQGNQPQHF